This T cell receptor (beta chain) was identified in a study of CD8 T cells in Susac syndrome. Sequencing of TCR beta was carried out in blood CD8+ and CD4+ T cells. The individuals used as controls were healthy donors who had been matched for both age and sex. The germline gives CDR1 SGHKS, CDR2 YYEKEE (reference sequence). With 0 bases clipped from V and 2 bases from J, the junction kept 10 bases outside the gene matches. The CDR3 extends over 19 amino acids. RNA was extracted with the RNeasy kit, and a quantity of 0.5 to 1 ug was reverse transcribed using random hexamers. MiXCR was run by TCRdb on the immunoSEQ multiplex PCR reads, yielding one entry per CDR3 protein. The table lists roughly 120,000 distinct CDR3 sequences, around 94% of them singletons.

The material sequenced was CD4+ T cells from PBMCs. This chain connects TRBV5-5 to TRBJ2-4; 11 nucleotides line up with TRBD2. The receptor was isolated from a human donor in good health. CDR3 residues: CASSLGPWVAGGSKNIQYF. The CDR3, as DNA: TGTGCCAGCAGCTTGGGCCCTTGGGTAGCGGGAGGGTCCAAAAACATTCAGTACTTC.